This TCR beta chain was obtained from a study of CD8+ T cells in alopecia areata (dated by TCRdb to between 2018 and 2020). Regarding the research as a whole: The treated patients took part in an open-label pilot trial in which moderate-to-severe alopecia areata was treated with oral tofacitinib at 5 to 10 mg twice daily. Tofacitinib was administered for 6 to 18 months, and 6 months of follow-up off drug were then conducted to assess delayed response and recurrence. The SALT score, which quantifies the percentage of affected scalp surface area, was used to measure disease severity in treated patients. High-throughput TCRbeta sequencing was used to examine T cell clonal expansion in alopecia areata in both the C3H/HeJ mouse model and human patients. Scalp tissue and sorted CD4+ and CD8+ peripheral blood T cells from patchy and totalis/universalis alopecia areata patients and from healthy controls were covered by human TCRbeta sequencing. Patients on tofacitinib were biopsied at baseline and after 4 and 24 weeks of treatment, and several of the patients also had a later scalp biopsy. Scalp clonality was compared across normal scalp (n=4), patchy alopecia areata scalp (n=8), and alopecia totalis/universalis scalp (n=8). The RNA source kit depended on sample type: the PAXgene miRNA kit for fixed scalp, the miRNeasy kit for PBMCs, and the RNeasy kit for mouse skin. Amplification of TCRbeta CDR3 regions was done by immunoSEQ multiplex PCR using 35 Vbeta forward primers and 13 Jbeta reverse primers. On the study overall, not on this receptor specifically: Unlike mouse skin, which is dominated by gammadelta T cells, normal human skin has resident alphabeta T cells that are also sequenced, and this complicates analysis of the scalp TCR repertoire. Because the treated cohort was small and included a single nonresponder, larger studies are needed to assess links between baseline CD8+ expansion and response. Compared with normal scalp, lesional scalp, particularly in alopecia totalis/universalis, had higher clonality and more expanded CD8+ clones, which suggests antigenic drive. Many expanded lesional clones persisted in scalp and blood during tofacitinib treatment, which may partly explain relapse after stopping treatment. TCR sequences shared between patients were less clear than in mice, possibly partly because of HLA diversity in the patient population. Tofacitinib significantly decreased scalp clonality and the number of expanded CD8+ clones among the top 100 scalp clones.

Receptors were amplified or captured by the immunoSEQ multiplex PCR assay. RNA was extracted from all samples and reverse transcribed into cDNA, which served as template for TCR sequencing. First-strand cDNA was synthesized using SuperScript III with a 2:1 mix of oligo-dT and random hexamers. Amplification bias was assessed with a synthetic immune receptor repertoire, and residual bias was removed computationally. The authors' analysis ran thus. Raw reads were preprocessed to remove errors, and CDR3 was defined by IMGT conventions from the conserved cysteine to phenylalanine. Clonality was computed by normalizing Shannon entropy by log2 of the number of productive unique TCRs and subtracting the result from 1. Whether each scalp clone was CD4 or CD8 was inferred by checking scalp TCRbeta sequences against the CD4 and CD8 repertoires from sorted blood. The clones in this table, taken by TCRdb from immuneACCESS, are in-frame only. Not every clone is retained; where verified, under half of the shortfall comes from an unresolved V gene, and the cause of the rest is unknown. The V and J calls and clone size come from that table; D and trimming were worked out from the DNA. The sample table records 200,000 to 250,000 clones; roughly two fifths of these occur just once. The ten largest clones represent 0.48% of the sample.

About this clone itself: Its antigen remains undetermined. At one of its ends the junction is not consistent with the germline gene, which may arise from a read error.

The treatment or condition label corresponds to: oral pan-JAK inhibitor, 5-10 mg twice daily. Lesional scalp punch biopsies and peripheral blood were collected from alopecia areata patients. PBMCs were isolated by density centrifugation and stained for CD3, CD4 and CD8, after which CD4+ and CD8+ T cells were sorted on a FACSAria. The specimen was CD4+ T cells sorted from blood, collected at approximately week 31, from a patient treated with tofacitinib. This sequence originates from a human donor with alopecia areata.

The sequenced DNA: TGTGCCAGCAGGGATACAGGGGGCCCTAAGGAAAAACTGTTTTTT. The encoded protein is CASRDTGGPKEKLFF. The chain is made from TRBV25-1 and TRBJ1-4; a stretch of 9 junction bases matches TRBD1. The CDR3 goes from the cysteine to the phenylalanine over 15 residues. Just the 45-base CDR3 DNA is kept, in frame starting at base 1. CDR1 and CDR2 are drawn from the germline V gene: MGHDK, SYGVNS. With the portions outside the CDR3 filled from the reference TRBV25-1 and TRBJ1-4 genes, the complete variable region becomes EADIYQTPRYLVIGTGKKITLECSQTMGHDKMYWYQQDPGMELHLIHYSYGVNSTEKGDLSSESTVSRIRTEHFPLTLESARPSHTSQYLCASRDTGGPKEKLFFGSGTQLSVL.